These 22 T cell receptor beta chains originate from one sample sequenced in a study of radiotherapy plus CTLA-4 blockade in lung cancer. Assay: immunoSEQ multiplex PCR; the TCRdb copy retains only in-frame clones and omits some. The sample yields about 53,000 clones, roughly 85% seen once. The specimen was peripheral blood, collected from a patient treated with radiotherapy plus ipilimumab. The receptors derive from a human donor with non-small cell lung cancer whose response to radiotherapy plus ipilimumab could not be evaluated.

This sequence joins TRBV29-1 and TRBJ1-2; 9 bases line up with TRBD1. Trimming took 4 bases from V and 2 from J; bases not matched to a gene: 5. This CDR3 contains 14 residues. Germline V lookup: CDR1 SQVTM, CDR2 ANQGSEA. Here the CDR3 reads CSVGNRGQNYGYTF. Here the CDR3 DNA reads TGCAGCGTTGGAAACAGGGGGCAGAACTATGGCTACACCTTC.

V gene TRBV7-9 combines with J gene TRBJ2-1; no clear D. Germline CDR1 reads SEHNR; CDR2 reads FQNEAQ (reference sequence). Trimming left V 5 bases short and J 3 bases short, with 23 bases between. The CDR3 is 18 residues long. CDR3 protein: CASSDDTTPLLIYNEQFF. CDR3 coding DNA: TGTGCCAGCAGCGATGACACGACACCTCTTCTCATCTACAATGAGCAGTTCTTC.

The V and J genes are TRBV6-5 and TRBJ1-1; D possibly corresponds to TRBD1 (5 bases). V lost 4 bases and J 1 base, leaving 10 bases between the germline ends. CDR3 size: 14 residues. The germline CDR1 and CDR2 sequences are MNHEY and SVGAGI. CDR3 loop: CASSSTGWNTEAFF. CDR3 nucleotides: TGTGCCAGCAGTTCAACAGGTTGGAACACTGAAGCTTTCTTT.

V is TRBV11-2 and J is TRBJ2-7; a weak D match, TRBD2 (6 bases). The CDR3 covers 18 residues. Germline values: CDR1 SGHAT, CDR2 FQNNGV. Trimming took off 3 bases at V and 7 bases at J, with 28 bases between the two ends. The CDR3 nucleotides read TGTGCCAGCAGCTTCTTCTTAAGGGGCGGGACCTTCCTGGGAGAGCAGTACTTC. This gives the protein CASSFFLRGGTFLGEQYF.

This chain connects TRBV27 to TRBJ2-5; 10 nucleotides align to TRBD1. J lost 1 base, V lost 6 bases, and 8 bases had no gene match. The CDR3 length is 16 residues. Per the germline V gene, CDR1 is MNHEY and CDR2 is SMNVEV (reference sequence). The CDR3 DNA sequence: TGTGCCAGCAGCGTAGGGACAGGGGTCCTCCAAGAGACCCAGTACTTC. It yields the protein CASSVGTGVLQETQYF.

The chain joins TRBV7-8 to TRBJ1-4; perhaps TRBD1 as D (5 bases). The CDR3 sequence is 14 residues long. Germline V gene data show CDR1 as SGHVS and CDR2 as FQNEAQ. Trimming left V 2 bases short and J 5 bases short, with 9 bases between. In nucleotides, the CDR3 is TGTGCCAGCAGCTTAAGGGGTCAGAATGAAAAACTGTTTTTT. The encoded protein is CASSLRGQNEKLFF. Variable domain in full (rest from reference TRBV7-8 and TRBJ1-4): GAGVSQSPRYKVAKRGQDVALRCDPISGHVSLFWYQQALGQGPEFLTYFQNEAQLDKSGLPSDRFFAERPEGSVSTLKIQRTQQEDSAVYLCASSLRGQNEKLFFGSGTQLSVL.

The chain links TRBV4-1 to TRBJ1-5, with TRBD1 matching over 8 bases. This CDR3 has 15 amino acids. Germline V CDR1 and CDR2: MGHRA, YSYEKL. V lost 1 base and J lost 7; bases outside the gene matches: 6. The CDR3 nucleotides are TGCGCCAGCAGCCAAGGCGGGACAGGTAAACAGCCCCAGCATTTT. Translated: CASSQGGTGKQPQHF.

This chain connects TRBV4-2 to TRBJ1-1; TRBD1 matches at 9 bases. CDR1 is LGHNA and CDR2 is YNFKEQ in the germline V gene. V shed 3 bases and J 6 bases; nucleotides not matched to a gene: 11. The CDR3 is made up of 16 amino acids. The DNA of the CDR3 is TGTGCCAGCAGCCAGGAACTACAGGGGGCGGTGGCTGAAGCTTTCTTT. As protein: CASSQELQGAVAEAFF.

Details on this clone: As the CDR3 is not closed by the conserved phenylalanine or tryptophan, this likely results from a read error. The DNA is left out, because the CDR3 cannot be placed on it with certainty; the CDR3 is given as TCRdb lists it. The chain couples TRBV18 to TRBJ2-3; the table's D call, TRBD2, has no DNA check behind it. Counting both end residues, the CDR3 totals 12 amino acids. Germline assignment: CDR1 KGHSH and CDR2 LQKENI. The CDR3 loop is CASSPLGLAALL.

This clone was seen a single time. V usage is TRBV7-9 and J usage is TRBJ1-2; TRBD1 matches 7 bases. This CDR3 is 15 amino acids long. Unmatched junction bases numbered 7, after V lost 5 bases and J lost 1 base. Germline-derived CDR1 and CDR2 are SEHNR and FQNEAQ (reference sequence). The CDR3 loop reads CASSAGQFYNYGYTF. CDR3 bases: TGTGCCAGCAGCGCGGGACAGTTCTATAACTATGGCTACACCTTC.

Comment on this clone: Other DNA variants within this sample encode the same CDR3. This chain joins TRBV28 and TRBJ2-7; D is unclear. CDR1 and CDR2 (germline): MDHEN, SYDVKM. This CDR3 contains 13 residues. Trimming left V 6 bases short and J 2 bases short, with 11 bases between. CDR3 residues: CASSDDKPYEQYF. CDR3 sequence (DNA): TGTGCCAGCAGCGATGACAAGCCCTACGAGCAGTACTTC.

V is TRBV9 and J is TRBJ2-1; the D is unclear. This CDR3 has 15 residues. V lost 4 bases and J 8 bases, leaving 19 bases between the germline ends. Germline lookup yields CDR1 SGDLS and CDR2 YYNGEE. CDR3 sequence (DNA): TGTGCCAGCAGCAGATCTCCCACGCGGAGCGATGAGCAGTTCTTC. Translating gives CASSRSPTRSDEQFF.

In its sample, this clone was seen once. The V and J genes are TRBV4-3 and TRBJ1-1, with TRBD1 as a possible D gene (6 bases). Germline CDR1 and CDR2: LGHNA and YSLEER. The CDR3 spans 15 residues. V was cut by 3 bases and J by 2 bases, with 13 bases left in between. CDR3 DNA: TGCGCCAGCAGCCATACCTCGACAGGAAACACTGAAGCTTTCTTT. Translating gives CASSHTSTGNTEAFF.

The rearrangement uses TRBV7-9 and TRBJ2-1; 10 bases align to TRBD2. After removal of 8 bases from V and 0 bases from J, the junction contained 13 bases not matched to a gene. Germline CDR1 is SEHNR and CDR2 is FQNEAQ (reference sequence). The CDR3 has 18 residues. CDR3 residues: CASGKGSGRAGSYNEQFF. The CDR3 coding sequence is TGTGCCAGCGGTAAAGGGAGCGGGAGGGCCGGCTCCTACAATGAGCAGTTCTTC.

The CDR3 loop reads CASREGQFSGNTIYF. The CDR3 bases are TGTGCCAGCAGGGAGGGACAGTTCTCTGGAAACACCATATATTTT. The chain uses TRBV2 and TRBJ1-3; TRBD1 matches 7 bases. The germline V gene has CDR1 SNHLY and CDR2 FYNNEI. The CDR3 has 15 residues. The J segment lost 0 bases and the V segment lost 6 bases, leaving 5 bases of the junction unmatched.

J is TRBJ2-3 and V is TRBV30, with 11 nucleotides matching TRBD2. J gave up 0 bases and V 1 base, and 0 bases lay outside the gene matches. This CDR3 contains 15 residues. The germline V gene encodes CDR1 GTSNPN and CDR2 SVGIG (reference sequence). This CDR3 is CAWSGLAGSTDTQYF. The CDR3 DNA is TGTGCCTGGAGTGGACTAGCGGGAAGCACAGATACGCAGTATTTT.

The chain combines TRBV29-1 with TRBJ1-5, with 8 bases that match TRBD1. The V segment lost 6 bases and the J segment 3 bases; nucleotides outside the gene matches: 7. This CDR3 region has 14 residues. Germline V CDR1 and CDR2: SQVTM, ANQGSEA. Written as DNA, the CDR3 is TGCAGCGTGGCCGGACAGGGCGCCAATCAGCCCCAGCATTTT. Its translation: CSVAGQGANQPQHF. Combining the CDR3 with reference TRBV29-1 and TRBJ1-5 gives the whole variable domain SAVISQKPSRDICQRGTSLTIQCQVDSQVTMMFWYRQQPGQSLTLIATANQGSEATYESGFVIDKFPISRPNLTFSTLTVSNMSPEDSSIYLCSVAGQGANQPQHFGDGTRLSIL.

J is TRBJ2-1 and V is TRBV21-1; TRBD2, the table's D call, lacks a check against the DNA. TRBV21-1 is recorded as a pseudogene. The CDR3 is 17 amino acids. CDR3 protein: CASSAPTGTSGINEQFF. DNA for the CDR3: TGTGCCAGCAGCGCTCCCACCGGGACTAGCGGGATTAATGAGCAGTTCTTC.

CDR3 DNA: TGTGCCAGCAGCGCCACCTCGGGACAGGGGAAAGGGACTGGAAACACCATATATTTT. It encodes CASSATSGQGKGTGNTIYF. The chain is built from TRBV9 and TRBJ1-3, with 10 positions matching TRBD1. Germline values: CDR1 SGDLS, CDR2 YYNGEE. Germline trimming cut 3 bases from V and 2 bases from J; bases unmatched to any gene: 14. This CDR3 comprises 19 residues.

The chain's CDR3 is CASIPSGGGGANVLTF. The CDR3 DNA reads TGTGCCAGCATCCCCTCAGGGGGCGGTGGGGCCAACGTCCTGACTTTC. The chain recombines TRBV28 with TRBJ2-6; TRBD1 agrees at 8 bases. J was trimmed by 3 bases and V by 7 bases; bases with no gene match: 8. This CDR3 is 16 amino acids long. Germline V lookup: CDR1 MDHEN, CDR2 SYDVKM.

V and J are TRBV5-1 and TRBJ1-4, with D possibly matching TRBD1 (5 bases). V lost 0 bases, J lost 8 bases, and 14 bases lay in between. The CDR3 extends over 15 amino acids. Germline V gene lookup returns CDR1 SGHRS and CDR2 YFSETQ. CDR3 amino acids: CASSLDGAAGEKLFF. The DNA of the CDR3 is TGCGCCAGCAGCTTGGATGGGGCGGCGGGGGAAAAACTGTTTTTT.

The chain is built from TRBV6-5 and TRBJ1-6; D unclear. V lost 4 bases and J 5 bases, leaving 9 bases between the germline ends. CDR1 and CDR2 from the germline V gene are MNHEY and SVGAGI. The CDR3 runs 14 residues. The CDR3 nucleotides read TGTGCCAGCAGTTGGGCGTCCCATAATTCACCCCTCCACTTT. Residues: CASSWASHNSPLHF.